This T cell receptor (beta chain) was sequenced in a study of blood T cells in healthy people across ages. The overall study: The capture of about one barcoded beta molecule per two T cells was achieved by template switching. Study-wide points: Diversity was estimated from one million T cells, and these estimates were considered underestimates.

The use of a sample-barcoded 5' primer and a J-beta primer mix characterized a second PCR of about 6 to 11 cycles. Researchers report that a template-switch adaptor with 12 random nucleotides tagged each cDNA molecule. TCRdb processed the 5' RACE reads anew with MiXCR; each CDR3 protein has one entry. This table holds about 640,000 distinct CDR3 sequences, 58% found once. This clonotype was observed once. The antigen remains undetermined. This CDR3 comprises 14 residues. V was pared by 0 bases and J by 3 bases, with 6 bases between. Germline CDR1 and CDR2: ENHRY and SYGVKD. The rearrangement joins TRBV10-3 to TRBJ2-1; weak D call: TRBD1 (5 bases). This TCR derives from a man between 60 and 70 years old in good health. Specimen: blood. DNA for the CDR3: TGTGCCATCAGTGAGTCGACAGACTACAATGAGCAGTTCTTC. It translates to CAISESTDYNEQFF.